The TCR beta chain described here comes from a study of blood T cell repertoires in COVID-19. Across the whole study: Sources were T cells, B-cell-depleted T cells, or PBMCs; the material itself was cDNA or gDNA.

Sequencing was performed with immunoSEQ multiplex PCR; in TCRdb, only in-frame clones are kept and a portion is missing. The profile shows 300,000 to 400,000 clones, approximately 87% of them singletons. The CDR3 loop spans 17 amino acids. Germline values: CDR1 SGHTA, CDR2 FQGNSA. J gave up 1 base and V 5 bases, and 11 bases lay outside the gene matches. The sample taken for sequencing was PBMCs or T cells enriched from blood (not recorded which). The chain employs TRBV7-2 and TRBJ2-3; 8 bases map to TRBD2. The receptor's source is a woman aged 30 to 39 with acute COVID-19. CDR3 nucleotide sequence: TGTGCCAGCAGCCTTTATTTGCGGGGGGAGGGCACAGATACGCAGTATTTT. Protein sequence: CASSLYLRGEGTDTQYF. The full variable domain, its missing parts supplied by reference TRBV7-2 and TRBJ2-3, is GAGVSQSPSNKVTEKGKDVELRCDPISGHTALYWYRQSLGQGLEFLIYFQGNSAPDKSGLPSDRFSAERTGGSVSTLTIQRTQQEDSAVYLCASSLYLRGEGTDTQYFGPGTRLTVL.